These T cell receptor beta chains were read from a single sample in a study of CD8 T cells in ankylosing spondylitis. MiXCR, run by TCRdb on the 5' RACE reads, gives a single entry per CDR3 protein. The data contain roughly 120,000 distinct CDR3 sequences, roughly 6.6% of them singletons. Sequenced material: blood, either unsorted or a sorted T cell fraction (not recorded which). The receptors originated from a male donor with ankylosing spondylitis or in good health (not recorded which). The CDR3 runs from the conserved cysteine through the conserved F or W. The D gene is left open where the match is weak. Clone size appears in some rows only: once, few, many, or a class for an expanded clone.

d_call clone_size cdr3_length j_call v_call cdr3_nt cdr3_aa
TRBD1 many 14 TRBJ2-7 TRBV7-6 TGTGCCAGCAGCTTTACAGGGGGATCGTGGGAGCAGTACTTC CASSFTGGSWEQYF
TRBD2 few 16 TRBJ2-3 TRBV19 TGTGCCAGTAGTATGTTAGCGGGAGGGCTCACGGATACGCAGTATTTT CASSMLAGGLTDTQYF
NA few 14 TRBJ2-7 TRBV7-2 TGTGCCAGCAGCTTAACGGGGAACCCTGGCGAGCAGTACTTC CASSLTGNPGEQYF
NA many 15 TRBJ2-5 TRBV7-7 TGTGCCAGCAGCTTAGAGGGATTGAGCGAAGAGACCCAGTACTTC CASSLEGLSEETQYF
NA many 13 TRBJ2-1 TRBV5-1 TGCGCCAGCAACTGGGGGTCCTACAATGAGCAGTTCTTC CASNWGSYNEQFF
NA medium-sized 12 TRBJ2-1 TRBV20-1 TGCAGTGCTAGAGACTTGGGGAATGAGCAGTTCTTC CSARDLGNEQFF
TRBD1 NA 13 TRBJ1-2 TRBV18 TGTGCCAGCTCACCTGACAGGGCACGCGGCTACACCTTC CASSPDRARGYTF
NA many 10 TRBJ1-1 TRBV29-1 TGCAGCGTAGCAAACACTGAAGCTTTCTTT CSVANTEAFF
TRBD1 many 15 TRBJ2-7 TRBV27 TGTGCCAGCAGTTCGCGACAGGGCAACTCCTACGAGCAGTACTTC CASSSRQGNSYEQYF
TRBD2 many 14 TRBJ2-5 TRBV2 TGTGCCAGCAGCGTAGCGGGTCCGCGGGAGACCCAGTACTTC CASSVAGPRETQYF
NA NA 16 TRBJ2-2 TRBV9 TGTGCCAGCAGCGTAGTTCCCCGGAGGAACACCGGGGAGCTGGTTTTT CASSVVPRRNTGELVF
TRBD2 many 14 TRBJ2-1 TRBV10-3 TGTGCCGCGTCGGGTAGCGGGACCTACAATGAGCAGTTCTTC CAASGSGTYNEQFF
TRBD1 NA 15 TRBJ1-4 TRBV5-4 TGTGCCAGCAGCAGGGGACAGGGCACTAATGAAAAACTGTTTTTT CASSRGQGTNEKLFF
NA many 13 TRBJ2-7 TRBV7-2 TGTGCCAGCAGCTTGGTCCTTAACTACGAGCAGTACTTC CASSLVLNYEQYF
NA many 13 TRBJ1-2 TRBV12-3/TRBV12-4 TGTGCCAGCAGTTACGCAGGGGACTATGGCTACACCTTC CASSYAGDYGYTF
TRBD1 many 14 TRBJ2-7 TRBV5-1 TGCGCCAGCAGCAACGACAGGGATGGATACGAGCAGTACTTC CASSNDRDGYEQYF
NA many 15 TRBJ1-1 TRBV20-1 TGCAGTGCTAGACTGTCTCGGGGAGTGGACACTGAAGCTTTCTTT CSARLSRGVDTEAFF
NA many 15 TRBJ2-1 TRBV5-6 TGTGCCAGCAGCCCCGCTTTTTGGGCGGAGAATGAGCAGTTCTTC CASSPAFWAENEQFF
NA few 16 TRBJ2-1 TRBV7-9 TGTGCCAGCAGCCTTCGACAGGTTGGTTCCTACAATGAGCAGTTCTTC CASSLRQVGSYNEQFF
TRBD1 many 13 TRBJ1-5 TRBV20-1 TGCAGTGCTAGAGATGAGGGGGCAGAGGCCCAGCATTTT CSARDEGAEAQHF
NA many 10 TRBJ2-7 TRBV29-1 TGCAGCGCCGGACAACACGAGCAGTACTTC CSAGQHEQYF
NA many 16 TRBJ2-6 TRBV5-1 TGCGCCAGCAGCTTGGAGGGAGGCTCTGGGGCCAACGTCCTGACTTTC CASSLEGGSGANVLTF
TRBD2 many 14 TRBJ2-7 TRBV7-2 TGTGCCAGCAGCTCTCTAGCGGGAGTGAACGAGCAGTACTTC CASSSLAGVNEQYF
NA many 14 TRBJ1-2 TRBV11-2 TGTGCCAGCAGCTTAGTAGAGGGCGACTATGGCTACACCTTC CASSLVEGDYGYTF
TRBD1 NA 13 TRBJ1-2 TRBV12-3/TRBV12-4 TGTGCCAGCAGGCAAGGGGGCGGCTATGGCTACACCTTC CASRQGGGYGYTF
NA many 14 TRBJ2-1 TRBV29-1 TGCAGCGTTGGGGGCAGGGAGACCTACAATGAGCAGTTCTTC CSVGGRETYNEQFF
NA NA 14 TRBJ2-7 TRBV28 TGTGCCAGCAGTTTTGTCAGGGGAGCCTACGAGCAGTACTTC CASSFVRGAYEQYF
NA few 14 TRBJ1-1 TRBV5-1 TGCGCCAGCAGCTTGGTTGTGGGTGACGCTGAAGCTTTCTTT CASSLVVGDAEAFF
NA many 15 TRBJ2-2 TRBV5-1 TGCGCCAGCAGCTTGAGACAGATCAACACCGGGGAGCTGTTTTTT CASSLRQINTGELFF
TRBD1 NA 16 TRBJ1-1 TRBV7-2 TGTGCCAGCAGCTTATCAAGGGGGCCTCTGAACACTGAAGCTTTCTTT CASSLSRGPLNTEAFF
NA many 15 TRBJ1-1 TRBV11-2 TGTGCCAGCAGCTTAGACGCCAGGATGAACACTGAAGCTTTCTTT CASSLDARMNTEAFF
NA many 13 TRBJ2-4 TRBV5-1 TGCGCCAGCAGCCCCAGACCTGAAGACATTCAGTACTTC CASSPRPEDIQYF
TRBD1 many 16 TRBJ2-1 TRBV28 TGTGCCAGCAGTCCCTACAGGGGGCGATCCTACAATGAGCAGTTCTTC CASSPYRGRSYNEQFF
TRBD1 NA 16 TRBJ2-7 TRBV18 TGTGCCAGCTCACCGGGGACAGGGAAGGGGTACTACGAGCAGTACTTC CASSPGTGKGYYEQYF
NA NA 12 TRBJ2-3 TRBV11-3 TGTGCCAGCAGCACCTGGGAGGATACGCAGTATTTT CASSTWEDTQYF
TRBD1 many 13 TRBJ1-3 TRBV20-1 TGCAGTGCGGAACAGGGGGCCCCAAACACCATATATTTT CSAEQGAPNTIYF
TRBD2 many 15 TRBJ2-1 TRBV20-1 TGCAGTGCTAGAAGACTAGCGGGACCCTACAATGAGCAGTTCTTC CSARRLAGPYNEQFF
NA many 14 TRBJ2-2 TRBV18 TGTGCCAGCTCACCACGATCTGCGACCGGGGAGCTGTTTTTT CASSPRSATGELFF
TRBD1 few 18 TRBJ1-5 TRBV15 TGTGCCACCAGCAGAGATCCCCCCGGACAGGTTTTCGGTCAGCCCCAGCATTTT CATSRDPPGQVFGQPQHF
NA many 13 TRBJ1-5 TRBV5-1 TGCGCCAGCAGCTTAGGGGCCAATCAGCCCCAGCATTTT CASSLGANQPQHF
NA many 15 TRBJ2-7 TRBV7-9 TGTGCCAGCGGACCTAAGGGGGTCACGATCTACGAGCAGTACTTC CASGPKGVTIYEQYF
TRBD1 many 14 TRBJ2-1 TRBV20-1 TGCAGTGCTAGAGGGACAGGGGGCTTATCTGAGCAGTTCTTC CSARGTGGLSEQFF
TRBD1 many 14 TRBJ2-3 TRBV29-1 TGCAGCGCAGGAGACAGGGGGATTTCAGATACGCAGTATTTT CSAGDRGISDTQYF
TRBD1 many 16 TRBJ1-1 TRBV15 TGTGCCACCAGGGGGGGATTCGGACAGGGGACCCCTGAAGCTTTCTTT CATRGGFGQGTPEAFF
NA many 14 TRBJ2-7 TRBV5-1 TGCGCCAGCAGCTTGGGAATAGACGCTTACGAGCAGTACTTC CASSLGIDAYEQYF
TRBD1 many 14 TRBJ2-4 TRBV28 TGTGCCAGCAGTTTAACAGGGGCGAAAAACATTCAGTACTTC CASSLTGAKNIQYF
NA many 13 TRBJ2-7 TRBV5-1 TGCGCCAGCAGCCTCGGCCTCTTCTACGAGCAGTACTTC CASSLGLFYEQYF
TRBD1 many 15 TRBJ1-4 TRBV7-2 TGTGCCAGCAGCCAGCCCGGGACAGAAGGGGAAAAACTGTTTTTT CASSQPGTEGEKLFF
TRBD1 many 15 TRBJ2-1 TRBV11-2 TGTGCCAGCAGCGAACGGGACAGGCCACAGGGTGAGCAGTTCTTC CASSERDRPQGEQFF
NA many 16 TRBJ2-5 TRBV20-1 TGCAGCGTTAACCCCCGAGTCGCAAGTCACCAAGAGACCCAGTACTTC CSVNPRVASHQETQYF
NA many 13 TRBJ2-3 TRBV28 TGTGCCAGCAGACCCGCTCGAGGCATTACGCAGTATTTT CASRPARGITQYF
TRBD1 many 16 TRBJ2-7 TRBV12-3/TRBV12-4 TGTGCCAGCAAACATTCGCGCCGGGACAGGGGTTACGAGCAGTACTTC CASKHSRRDRGYEQYF
NA many 13 TRBJ1-1 TRBV29-1 TGCAGCGTAGAGTTCGACAGTTCCCGCCAAGCTTTCTTT CSVEFDSSRQAFF
TRBD2 many 16 TRBJ2-5 TRBV6-1 TGTGCCAGCGGACCGGGTTTAGGAGCGGGACAAGAGACCCAGTACTTC CASGPGLGAGQETQYF
TRBD2 many 14 TRBJ2-2 TRBV29-1 TGCAGCGCGTATCTAGCGGGGGTCACCGGGGAGCTGTTTTTT CSAYLAGVTGELFF
TRBD1 NA 14 TRBJ2-4 TRBV7-2 TGTGCCAGCAGCGAAGACAGGGGGGGTGGCATTCAGTACTTC CASSEDRGGGIQYF
TRBD1 many 13 TRBJ1-2 TRBV28 TGTGCCAGCAGCCGACAGGGGGCTGGGGGCTACACCTTC CASSRQGAGGYTF
TRBD1 many 13 TRBJ2-7 TRBV20-1 TGCAGTGCTAGAGTAGCAGGGGGTGACGAGCAGTACTTC CSARVAGGDEQYF
TRBD1 few 20 TRBJ2-2 TRBV20-1 TGCAGTGCCAGAAGATTCGGGGCAGGGGGCGCGGGTTTGGTCGCCGGGGAGCTGTTTTTT CSARRFGAGGAGLVAGELFF